Described below is a single T cell receptor beta chain sequence and its context. This specimen comes from a study of blood T cell repertoires in COVID-19. Sequencing was performed with immunoSEQ multiplex PCR; in TCRdb, only in-frame clones are kept and a portion is missing. The table has approximately 51,000 clones, approximately 85% seen once. This CDR3 region has 15 residues. With 4 bases removed from V and 7 bases from J, the gap between germline ends came to 16 bases. Per germline, CDR1 LGHNA and CDR2 YSLEER. Source material: peripheral blood. This clonotype was sampled from a human donor in a cohort sampled during active COVID-19. The chain uses TRBV4-3 and TRBJ1-4; a possible D gene is TRBD1 (6 bases). CDR3 in amino acids: CASSPQGPVSEKLFF. CDR3 bases: TGCGCCAGCAGCCCCCAGGGGCCCGTCAGTGAAAAACTGTTTTTT.